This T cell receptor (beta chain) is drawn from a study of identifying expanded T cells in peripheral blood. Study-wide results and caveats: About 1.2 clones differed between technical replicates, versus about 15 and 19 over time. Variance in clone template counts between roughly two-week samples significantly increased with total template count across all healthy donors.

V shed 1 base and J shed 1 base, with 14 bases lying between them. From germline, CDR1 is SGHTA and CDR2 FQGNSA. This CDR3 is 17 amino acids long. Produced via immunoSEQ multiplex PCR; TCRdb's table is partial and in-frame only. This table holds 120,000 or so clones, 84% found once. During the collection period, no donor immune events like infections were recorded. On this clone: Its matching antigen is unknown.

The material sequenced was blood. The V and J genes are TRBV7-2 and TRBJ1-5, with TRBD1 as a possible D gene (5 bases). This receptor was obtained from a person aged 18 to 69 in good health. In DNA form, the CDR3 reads TGTGCCAGCAGCTTAGGGGGGGTAGGGGCCAGCAATCAGCCCCAGCATTTT. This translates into CASSLGGVGASNQPQHF.